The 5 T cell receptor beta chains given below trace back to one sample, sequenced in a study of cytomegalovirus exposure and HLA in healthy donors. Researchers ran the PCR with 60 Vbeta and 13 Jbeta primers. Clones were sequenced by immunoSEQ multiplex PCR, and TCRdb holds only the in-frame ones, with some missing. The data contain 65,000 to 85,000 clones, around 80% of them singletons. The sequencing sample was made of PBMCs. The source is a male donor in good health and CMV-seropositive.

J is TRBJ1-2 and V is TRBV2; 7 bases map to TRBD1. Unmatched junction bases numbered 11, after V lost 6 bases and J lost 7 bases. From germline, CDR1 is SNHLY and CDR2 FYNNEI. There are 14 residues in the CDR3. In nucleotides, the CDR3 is TGTGCCAGCAGGGTCGGCGACAGGGAAGGTGGCTACACCTTC. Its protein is CASRVGDREGGYTF.

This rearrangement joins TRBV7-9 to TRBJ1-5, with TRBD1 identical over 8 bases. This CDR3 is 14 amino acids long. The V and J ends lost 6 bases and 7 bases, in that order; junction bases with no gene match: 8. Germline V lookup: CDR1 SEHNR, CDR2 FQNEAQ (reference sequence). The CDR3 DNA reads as TGTGCCAGCAGTGCCTCAGGGGGCGGGCAGCCCCAGCATTTT. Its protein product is CASSASGGGQPQHF.

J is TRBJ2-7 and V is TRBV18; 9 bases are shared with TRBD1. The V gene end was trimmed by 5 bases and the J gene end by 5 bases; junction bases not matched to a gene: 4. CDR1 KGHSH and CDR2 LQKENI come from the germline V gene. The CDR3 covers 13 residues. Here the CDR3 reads CASSATGGHEQYF. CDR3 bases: TGTGCCAGCTCAGCGACAGGGGGTCACGAGCAGTACTTC.

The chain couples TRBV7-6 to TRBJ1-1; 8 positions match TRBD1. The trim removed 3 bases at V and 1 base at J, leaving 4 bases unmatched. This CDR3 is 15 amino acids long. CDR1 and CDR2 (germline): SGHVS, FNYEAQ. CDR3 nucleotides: TGTGCCAGCAGCTTGGCGGGACAGGCGAACACTGAAGCTTTCTTT. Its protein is CASSLAGQANTEAFF.

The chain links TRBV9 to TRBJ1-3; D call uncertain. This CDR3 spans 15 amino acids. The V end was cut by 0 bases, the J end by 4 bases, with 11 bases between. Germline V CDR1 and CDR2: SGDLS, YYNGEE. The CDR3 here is CASSVALGAGNTIYF. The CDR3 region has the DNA TGTGCCAGCAGCGTAGCACTTGGTGCGGGAAACACCATATATTTT.